The clone carrying this TCR beta chain has at least ten counts. What it recognizes is unknown. Amplification of TCR beta CDR3 regions was performed using RNA transcripts as template. The HTBI primer set drove a first-round RT-PCR of the TCR CDR3. TCRdb called the multiplex PCR reads again in MiXCR, with one record for every CDR3 protein. The sample includes approximately 610,000 distinct CDR3 sequences, under 15% of them seen just once. The V segment lost 8 bases and the J segment 2 bases; nucleotides outside the gene matches: 11. This CDR3 comprises 16 residues. CDR1 SNHLY and CDR2 FYNNEI come from the germline V gene. This sample is part of a study of T cells in Graves' hyperthyroidism and ophthalmopathy. Diagnoses were established using clinical symptoms, serum thyroxine and TRAb, thyroid ultrasound and orbital computed tomography. General study findings and limits: Classification by a 13 V-J model distinguished ophthalmopathy from stable hyperthyroidism. Appearing also in blood were most of the thyroid clonotypes expanded above 0.001.

Sequenced sample: blood. This TCR derives from a middle-aged woman with Graves' ophthalmopathy. This chain connects TRBV2 to TRBJ2-4; 8 bases are shared with TRBD1. The CDR3 here is CASLGQEFSSKNIQYF. The DNA for the CDR3 is TGTGCCAGCCTGGGACAGGAGTTTTCTTCCAAAAACATTCAGTACTTC.